What follows are 9 T cell receptor beta chains derived from one specimen sequenced in a study of blood T cell repertoires in COVID-19. Generated by immunoSEQ multiplex PCR, the TCRdb table keeps only in-frame clones and is missing some. The table records some 200,000 clones, around 87% of them present only once. Specimen: peripheral blood. The origin of the receptors is a man aged 18 to 30 with active or convalescent COVID-19.

The chain recombines TRBV6-4 with TRBJ1-1; TRBD1 matches 7 bases. The germline CDR1 and CDR2 sequences are MRHNA and SNTAGT. V shed 9 bases and J 7 bases; nucleotides not matched to a gene: 14. The CDR3 consists of 14 residues. The CDR3 nucleotides are TGTGCCAGAACCCCTAGGGGGCGTGAGGTTGAAGCTTTCTTT. Translating gives CARTPRGREVEAFF.

J is TRBJ2-3 and V is TRBV27; 8 bases fit TRBD2. Trimming cost V 5 bases and J 4 bases; bases outside gene matches: 8. The CDR3 totals 15 residues. The germline gives CDR1 MNHEY, CDR2 SMNVEV (reference sequence). CDR3 residues: CASSAGAGAADTQYF. The CDR3 bases are TGTGCCAGCAGTGCCGGAGCGGGAGCAGCAGATACGCAGTATTTT.

The chain is built from TRBV9 and TRBJ2-1; maybe TRBD2 (6 bases). This CDR3 has 13 amino acids. With 3 bases removed from V and 6 bases from J, the gap between germline ends came to 10 bases. Per germline, CDR1 SGDLS and CDR2 YYNGEE. The CDR3: CASSGTSFNEQFF. The CDR3 DNA follows: TGTGCCAGCAGCGGCACTAGCTTCAATGAGCAGTTCTTC.

This clone was observed a single time. This sample also contains other DNA sequences that code for the same CDR3. The rearrangement links TRBV11-2 to TRBJ1-3; D is perhaps TRBD1 (6 bases). Germline V gives CDR1 SGHAT, CDR2 FQNNGV. With 5 bases removed from V and 0 bases from J, the gap between germline ends came to 8 bases. The CDR3 is 14 residues long. The CDR3 protein is CASSRTDSGNTIYF. In nucleotides, the CDR3 is TGTGCCAGCAGCCGGACAGACTCTGGAAACACCATATATTTT.

The chain couples TRBV4-1 to TRBJ2-2; D gene uncertain. Germline values: CDR1 MGHRA, CDR2 YSYEKL. The V and J ends lost 2 bases and 8 bases respectively, with 9 bases between them. There are 13 residues in the CDR3. The CDR3 loop is CASSQTGMGELFF. Here the CDR3 DNA reads TGCGCCAGCAGCCAAACGGGTATGGGGGAGCTGTTTTTT.

This chain links TRBV7-6 with TRBJ1-3; 8 bases match TRBD1. V gave up 1 base and J gave up 2 bases; unmatched junction bases: 4. CDR1 and CDR2 (germline): SGHVS, FNYEAQ. This CDR3 comprises 16 residues. The CDR3 DNA reads TGTGCCAGCAGCTTAGGGCCACAGGGGGCTGGAAACACCATATATTTT. Amino acid sequence: CASSLGPQGAGNTIYF.

The V gene is TRBV4-1, the J gene TRBJ2-2, with TRBD2 identical over 8 bases. CDR1 is MGHRA and CDR2 is YSYEKL in the germline V gene. The CDR3 spans 14 residues. V dropped 4 bases and J dropped 7; count of bases not matched to a gene: 5. CDR3 in DNA: TGCGCCAGCAGCCCCGGGACTAGTCACGGGGAGCTGTTTTTT. Its protein is CASSPGTSHGELFF.

The count of this clone is one. V gene TRBV18 combines with J gene TRBJ2-7, with D perhaps matching TRBD2 (5 bases). Trimming pared 0 bases from V and 6 bases from J, leaving 9 bases between. Germline lookup yields CDR1 KGHSH and CDR2 LQKENI. The CDR3 is 13 amino acids. CDR3 loop: CASSPPGVSEQYV. CDR3 coding DNA: TGTGCCAGCTCACCACCGGGAGTCTCCGAGCAGTACGTC.

This CDR3 is CASSDRGSGPQHF. CDR3 in DNA: TGTGCCAGCAGTGACAGGGGCTCTGGGCCCCAGCATTTT. The rearrangement links TRBV2 to TRBJ1-5, with D possibly matching TRBD1 (6 bases). The CDR3 sequence is 13 residues long. The V end lost 3 bases, the J end lost 9 bases, and 12 bases lay between the germline ends. Per germline, CDR1 SNHLY and CDR2 FYNNEI. Full variable domain (missing parts from reference TRBV2 and TRBJ1-5): EPEVTQTPSHQVTQMGQEVILRCVPISNHLYFYWYRQILGQKVEFLVSFYNNEISEKSEIFDDQFSVERPDGSNFTLKIRSTKLEDSAMYFCASSDRGSGPQHFGDGTRLSIL.